The present T cell receptor beta chain was sequenced within a study of T cells in Graves' hyperthyroidism and ophthalmopathy (dated by TCRdb to the late 2010s). Study-wide context: Peripheral blood samples were taken at the time of initial diagnosis, prior to any treatment. To identify TCR V-J signatures that set the groups apart, the researchers used a discovery cohort of 100 patients, made up of under 45 with Graves' ophthalmopathy and some 58 with stable Graves' hyperthyroidism. Prospective prediction of ophthalmopathy was tested in an independent validation cohort consisting of 18 hyperthyroidism patients and around 16 patients who later progressed to ophthalmopathy. The 75 to 100 discovery patients were divided at random into training and test sets in a 7:3 ratio. In addition, the study compared T-cell repertoires in thyroid tissue and in blood from about 6 Graves' hyperthyroidism patients. After blood sampling, hyperthyroidism patients were treated with methimazole at a starting dose of 30 mg daily, and ophthalmopathy patients were treated with high-dose intravenous methylprednisolone. According to the paper, TCR Vbeta CDR3 sequencing was carried out on about 140 peripheral blood samples, which came from more than 40 ophthalmopathy, approximately 72 hyperthyroidism and roughly 17 progressor patients.

The study at large found these results: Most expanded thyroid clonotypes (frequency above 0.001) were also detected in blood, a finding suggesting that blood repertoires may reflect thyroid immune responses. In validation, the model predicted progression to ophthalmopathy with 55% to 71% sensitivity and about 72% specificity, a median of 6.5 months before onset. No statistical method was used to fix the sample size in advance, and group allocation was not hidden from the investigators. Ophthalmopathy was separated from stable hyperthyroidism by a 13 V-J signature model, with roughly 88% sensitivity and about 81% specificity obtained in cross-validation and 80%/75% obtained in testing.

The CDR3 holds 15 amino acids from the cysteine to the phenylalanine. Left in the record is the CDR3 DNA by itself, 45 bases read in frame from the first base. CDR1 SGHRS and CDR2 YFSETQ were looked up in the germline V gene. Trimming accounts for 7 bases at V and 0 bases at J, while the number of junction bases matched to no gene is 7. This clonotype has at least ten counts. This receptor's antigen is unknown. No quality values exist for individual bases; no much larger clone is one base distant. Moderately to severely active disease, a Clinical Activity Score of at least 3, a NOSPECS grade of at least 4, and a duration under 3 months were present in ophthalmopathy patients. Any patient with an uncontrolled infection, another autoimmune disease, pregnancy or lactation was excluded. Diagnoses relied on clinical symptoms, serum thyroxine and TRAb, thyroid ultrasound and orbital computed tomography. Ficoll-Paque density gradient centrifugation was used to isolate PBMCs from approximately 10 ml of fresh peripheral blood. Trizol reagent was used to extract total RNA, and RNA quality was then checked on an Agilent 2100 Bioanalyzer.

The TCR beta CDR3 regions were amplified from the RNA transcripts. A first-round RT-PCR of the TCR CDR3 used the HTBI primer set with the Qiagen OneStep RT-PCR kit. Libraries were constructed in a second round of multiplex PCR, after which size selection and purification were carried out. The libraries were sequenced on an Illumina HiSeq2000 using paired-end 100 bp reads. The published analysis was carried out like this. SOAPnuke was used to process the raw data, removing reads that contained adapters or uncalled bases, had a mean Phred below 15, or lacked an exact match to the constant primer or identifier. High-quality paired reads were merged using COPE v1.2.5, and each unique nucleotide sequence was defined as a clonotype. MiTCR v1.1 was used to align the clonotypes against IMGT TRBV, TRBD and TRBJ reference segments. The analysis was restricted to V-J combinations with a frequency above 0.0001, which together covered just over 99% of the repertoires. A TCS score was defined as the ratio between F50 (clonal expansion) and ExV (chaos), using BLOSUM62-based TCRdist between CDR3 peptides within each V-J. Welch's t-statistics and random forest reduced around 550 V-J features to around 14, which were used in a naive Bayes classifier (R e1071). Clones were called with MiXCR by TCRdb after fastp trimmed the public reads at Q25, and only in-frame beta chains were retained. Identical CDR3 protein sequences are pooled into one entry, listed with their most common genes and DNA. In this record, the V and J calls reflect TCRdb's handling and not the investigators' own analysis. The table for this sample lists 620,000 or so distinct CDR3 sequences; roughly 15% of them were counted only once. Clones ranked in the top ten supply approximately 13% of the sample.

In this chain, TRBV5-1 is recombined with TRBJ1-1, and 9 junctional nucleotides match TRBD1. The sequence was obtained from a woman aged 45 to 65 with Graves' ophthalmopathy. Sequencing used blood. The DNA sequence is TGCGCCAGCGGAAAGACAGGGGGGATGAACACTGAAGCTTTCTTT. It codes for CASGKTGGMNTEAFF.